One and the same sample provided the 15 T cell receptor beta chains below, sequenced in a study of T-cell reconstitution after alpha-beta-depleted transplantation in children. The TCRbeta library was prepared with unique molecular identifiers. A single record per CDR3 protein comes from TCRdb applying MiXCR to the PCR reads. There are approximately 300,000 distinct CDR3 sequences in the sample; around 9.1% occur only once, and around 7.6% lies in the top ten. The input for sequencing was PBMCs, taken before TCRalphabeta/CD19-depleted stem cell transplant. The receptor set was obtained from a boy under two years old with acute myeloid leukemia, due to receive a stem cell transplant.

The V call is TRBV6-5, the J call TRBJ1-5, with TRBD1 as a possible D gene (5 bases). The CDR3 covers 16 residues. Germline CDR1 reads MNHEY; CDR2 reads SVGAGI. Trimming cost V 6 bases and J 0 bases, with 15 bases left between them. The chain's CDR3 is CASRPDGGYSNQPQHF. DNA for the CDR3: TGTGCCAGCAGACCAGACGGGGGATATAGCAATCAGCCCCAGCATTTT.

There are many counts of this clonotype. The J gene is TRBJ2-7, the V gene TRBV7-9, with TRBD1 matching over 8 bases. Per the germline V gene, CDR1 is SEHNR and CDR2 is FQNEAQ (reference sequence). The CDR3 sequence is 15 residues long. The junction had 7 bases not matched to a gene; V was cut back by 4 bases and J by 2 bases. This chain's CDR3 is CASSSQTGDPYEQYF. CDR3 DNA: TGTGCCAGCAGCTCCCAGACAGGGGACCCCTACGAGCAGTACTTC.

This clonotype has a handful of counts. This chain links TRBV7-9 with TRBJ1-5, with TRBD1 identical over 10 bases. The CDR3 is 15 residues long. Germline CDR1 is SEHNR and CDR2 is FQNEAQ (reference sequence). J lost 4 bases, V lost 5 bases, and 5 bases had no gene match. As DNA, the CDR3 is TGTGCCAGCAGCCGTGGGGACAGGGGAAATCAGCCCCAGCATTTT. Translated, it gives CASSRGDRGNQPQHF. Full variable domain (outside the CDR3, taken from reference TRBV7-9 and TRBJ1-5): DTGVSQNPRHKITKRGQNVTFRCDPISEHNRLYWYRQTLGQGPEFLTYFQNEAQLEKSRLLSDRFSAERPKGSFSTLEIQRTEQGDSAMYLCASSRGDRGNQPQHFGDGTRLSIL.

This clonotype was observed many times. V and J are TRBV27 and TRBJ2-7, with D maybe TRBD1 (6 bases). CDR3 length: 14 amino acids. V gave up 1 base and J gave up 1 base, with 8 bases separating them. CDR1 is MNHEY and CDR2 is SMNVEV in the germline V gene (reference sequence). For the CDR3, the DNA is TGTGCCAGCAGTTTATTAGGGGGTTCCTACGAGCAGTACTTC. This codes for CASSLLGGSYEQYF.

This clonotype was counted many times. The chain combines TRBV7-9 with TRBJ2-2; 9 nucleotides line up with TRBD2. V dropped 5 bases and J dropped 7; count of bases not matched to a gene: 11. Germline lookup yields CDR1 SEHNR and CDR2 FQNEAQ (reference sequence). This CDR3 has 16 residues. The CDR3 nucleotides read TGTGCCAGCAGCGCCCTCCTAGCGGGAAGGAGCGGGGAGCTGTTTTTT. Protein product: CASSALLAGRSGELFF.

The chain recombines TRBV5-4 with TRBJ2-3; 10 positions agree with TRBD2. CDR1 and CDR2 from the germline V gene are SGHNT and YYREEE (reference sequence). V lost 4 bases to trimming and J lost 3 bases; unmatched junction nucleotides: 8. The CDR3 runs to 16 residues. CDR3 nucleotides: TGTGCCAGCAGCCCGCCCCTAGCGGGAGCTACAGATACGCAGTATTTT. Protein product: CASSPPLAGATDTQYF.

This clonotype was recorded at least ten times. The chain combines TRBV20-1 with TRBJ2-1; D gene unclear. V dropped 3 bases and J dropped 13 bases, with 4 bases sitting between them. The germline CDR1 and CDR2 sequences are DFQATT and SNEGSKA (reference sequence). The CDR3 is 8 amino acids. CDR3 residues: CSARAQFF. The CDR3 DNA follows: TGCAGTGCTAGGGCCCAGTTCTTC.

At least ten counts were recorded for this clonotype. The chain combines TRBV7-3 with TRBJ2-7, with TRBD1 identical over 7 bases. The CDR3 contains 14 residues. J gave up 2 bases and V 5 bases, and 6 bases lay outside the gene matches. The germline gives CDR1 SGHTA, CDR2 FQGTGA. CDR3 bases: TGTGCCAGCAGCCCACACGGGACAGCCTACGAGCAGTACTTC. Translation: CASSPHGTAYEQYF.

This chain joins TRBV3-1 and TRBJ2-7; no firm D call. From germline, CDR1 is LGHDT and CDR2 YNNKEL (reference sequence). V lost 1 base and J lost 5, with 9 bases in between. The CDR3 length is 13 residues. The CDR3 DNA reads TGTGCCAGCAGCCAAGTCTGGGGAAACGAGCAGTACTTC. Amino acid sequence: CASSQVWGNEQYF.

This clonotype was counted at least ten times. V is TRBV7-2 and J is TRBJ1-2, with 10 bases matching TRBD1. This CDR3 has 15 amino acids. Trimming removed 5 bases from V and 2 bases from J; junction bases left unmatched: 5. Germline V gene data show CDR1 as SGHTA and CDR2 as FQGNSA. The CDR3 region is CASSPRTGGNYGYTF. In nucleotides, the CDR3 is TGTGCCAGCAGCCCCCGGACAGGGGGAAACTATGGCTACACCTTC.

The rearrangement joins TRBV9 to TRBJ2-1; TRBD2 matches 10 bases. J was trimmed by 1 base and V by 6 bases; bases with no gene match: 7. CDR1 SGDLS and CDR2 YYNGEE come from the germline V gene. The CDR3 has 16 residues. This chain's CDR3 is CASTISSGSSYNEQFF. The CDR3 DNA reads TGTGCCAGCACCATCTCTAGCGGGAGTTCCTACAATGAGCAGTTCTTC.

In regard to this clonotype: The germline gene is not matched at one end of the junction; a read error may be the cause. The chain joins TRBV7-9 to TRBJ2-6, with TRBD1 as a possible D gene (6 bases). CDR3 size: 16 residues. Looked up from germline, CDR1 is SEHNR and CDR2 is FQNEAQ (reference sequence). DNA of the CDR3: TGTGCCAGCAGCCCCGGACAGCCCTCTGCGGCCAACGTCCTGACTTTC. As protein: CASSPGQPSAANVLTF.

Here the CDR3 reads CASSLGWFIAGQETQYF. The CDR3 DNA reads as TGTGCCAGCAGTTTAGGTTGGTTCATCGCGGGACAAGAGACCCAGTACTTC. This chain uses TRBV12-3 or TRBV12-4 with TRBJ2-5; maybe TRBD2 (6 bases). Trimming left V 1 base short and J 2 bases short, with 17 bases between. The CDR3 consists of 17 residues.

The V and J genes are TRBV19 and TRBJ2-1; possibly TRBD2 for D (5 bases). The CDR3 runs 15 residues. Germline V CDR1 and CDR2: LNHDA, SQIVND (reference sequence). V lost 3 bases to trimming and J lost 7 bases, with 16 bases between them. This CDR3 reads CASSIDSREWNEQFF. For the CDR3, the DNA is TGTGCCAGTAGTATTGACTCGAGGGAGTGGAATGAGCAGTTCTTC.

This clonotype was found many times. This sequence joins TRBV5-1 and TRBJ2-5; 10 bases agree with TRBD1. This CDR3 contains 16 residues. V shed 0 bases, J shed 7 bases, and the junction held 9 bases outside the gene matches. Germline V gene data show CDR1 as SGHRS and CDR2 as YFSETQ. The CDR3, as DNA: TGCGCCAGCAGCTTGGCCGGACAGGGGGTAACAAGGACCCAGTACTTC. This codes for CASSLAGQGVTRTQYF.